This entry lists 5 T cell receptor beta chains sequenced from one sample in a study of molecular identifiers for immune sequencing clone quantification. TCRdb itself ran the PCR reads through MiXCR, one entry per CDR3 protein. The data hold some 89,000 distinct CDR3 sequences, with less than 25% observed a single time. Sequencing was carried out using naive CD8+ T cells from blood, with Jurkat cell RNA spiked in. Specified subset: FACS-sorted CD8+CD4-CCR7+CD45RA+ naive T cells. The receptors shown here come from a human donor in good health. Some libraries in this study had Jurkat cell RNA spiked in.

This clonotype has only a few counts. CDR3 loop: CASVRGDTEAFF. CDR3 bases: TGTGCCAGTGTAAGGGGGGACACTGAAGCTTTCTTT. The chain carries TRBV19 and TRBJ1-1; TRBD1 is a possible D gene (6 bases). Germline V lookup: CDR1 LNHDA, CDR2 SQIVND (reference sequence). The CDR3 runs to 12 residues. V lost 8 bases and J 3 bases, leaving 10 bases between the germline ends.

Details on this clonotype: A read error may account for a junction end that differs from germline. The chain carries TRBV11-2 and TRBJ2-1, with a weak D call TRBD1 (5 bases). CDR3 length equals 15 residues. The germline CDR1 and CDR2 sequences are SGHAT and FQNNGV. CDR3 bases: TGTGCCAGCAGCCAGCAAGGGGCGCCCTACAATGCGCCGGTCTTC. Its translation is CASSQQGAPYNAPVF.

Ten or more counts support this clonotype. V is TRBV5-6 and J is TRBJ2-7; D unclear. Per the germline V gene, CDR1 is SGHDT and CDR2 is YYEEEE. CDR3 length: 13 residues. Trimming stripped 4 bases from V and 0 bases from J, with 8 bases between. The CDR3 loop is CASSPLDSYEQYF. The CDR3 DNA reads TGTGCCAGCAGCCCTCTGGACTCCTACGAGCAGTACTTC.

With respect to this clonotype: A clone one base away is much larger, so this may be a read error. V usage is TRBV19 and J usage is TRBJ2-3, with D possibly being TRBD2 (6 bases). Trimming left V 5 bases short and J 6 bases short, with 15 bases between. The CDR3 sequence is 14 residues long. Per the germline V gene, CDR1 is LNHDA and CDR2 is SQIVND (reference sequence). The CDR3 DNA follows: TGTGCCAGTAGTGACGGGACTCTGCTGGATACGCAGTATTTT. It encodes CASSDGTLLDTQYF. Looking up the rest from reference TRBV19 and TRBJ2-3 gives the full variable domain: DGGITQSPKYLFRKEGQNVTLSCEQNLNHDAMYWYRQDPGQGLRLIYYSQIVNDFQKGDIAEGYSVSREKKESFPLTVTSAQKNPTAFYLCASSDGTLLDTQYFGPGTRLTVL.

Comment on this clonotype: The junction does not match germline at one end; this may be a read error. This chain links TRBV19 with TRBJ1-1; D unclear. Germline CDR1 LNHDA, CDR2 SQIVND (reference sequence). The CDR3 runs to 14 residues. DNA for the CDR3: TGTGCCAGTAGTATTTACACGGGGAACACTGAAACTTTCTTT. Its protein is CASSIYTGNTETFF.